This TCR beta chain comes out of a study of glioma-infiltrating T cells. The iRepertoire nested amplicon-rescue multiplex PCR amplified TCR alpha and beta CDR3s from RNA. TCRdb itself ran the multiplex PCR reads through MiXCR, one entry per CDR3 protein. This sample has 150,000 to 200,000 distinct CDR3 sequences, with about 32% found just once. Germline CDR1 is MDHEN and CDR2 is SYDVKM. Trimming took 6 bases from V and 8 from J; bases not matched to a gene: 5. CDR3 size: 13 residues. Study findings and constraints: CDR3 overlap between tissue and blood was very small.

This clonotype showed up many times. The antigen remains undetermined. Sequenced: glioma tissue, nonneoplastic brain tissue, or PBMCs (not recorded which). The sequence was obtained from a human donor with low-grade glioma or glioblastoma, undergoing nonglioma brain surgery, or in good health (not recorded which). V usage is TRBV28 and J usage is TRBJ2-1, with 9 nucleotides matching TRBD2. CDR3 in amino acids: CASRLAGRDEQFF. The CDR3, as DNA: TGTGCCAGCAGACTAGCGGGCAGGGATGAGCAGTTCTTC.